This TCR beta chain was captured in a study of Ad26.COV2.S vaccination and SARS-CoV-2 variants. Study-wide background: Dosing was one shot or two shots 56 days apart.

Remarks on this clone: Antigen: not known.

Study-wide results and caveats: Vaccine recipients posted higher spike-specific TCR breadth than their placebo counterparts.

Noted treatment: 19 received Ad26.COV2.S at low or high dose, single or two shots; about 5 received placebo; per-sample allocation not given. The investigators took samples on day 63 after the first vaccine or placebo injection. The CDR3 covers 13 residues. Between the trimmed V and J ends, which lost 1 base and 6 bases, there was a span of 8 bases. The V gene's germline CDR1 is LGHNA and CDR2 YSLEER. Repertoires were generated with immunoSEQ multiplex PCR, while TCRdb's copy carries only in-frame clones and drops some. Of about 350,000 clones in the sample, around 90% were seen once. The TCR comes from a person aged 18-65 years who received the Ad26.COV2.S COVID-19 vaccine or a placebo. Source: peripheral blood, taken in a trial of Ad26.COV2.S vaccine versus placebo. The rearrangement links TRBV4-3 to TRBJ2-3; no clear D. The CDR3 loop is CASSQALTDTQYF. Here the CDR3 DNA reads TGCGCCAGCAGCCAAGCGCTAACGGATACGCAGTATTTT.